The source of this T cell receptor beta chain is a study of vaccination and CD4 T cells after COVID-19. Study information: For control cultures, the treatment was a CEFX pool, an HIV-1 Nef pool, or no peptide.

Sequenced with the Oncomine TCR Beta short-read assay was DNA taken from cultured CD4+ T cells. Via MiXCR, TCRdb re-called the PCR reads, giving one row per CDR3 protein. The sample contains 15,000 to 25,000 distinct CDR3 sequences, about 60% of which appear only once. The table lists this clonotype with a few counts. What it binds is not known. The treatment here: roughly 10-day PBMC culture with coronavirus spike peptide pools or control peptides (ViraFEST assay). The receptor was isolated from a human donor who had recovered from COVID-19. What was sequenced was CD4+ T cells from blood, cultured in vitro.

The CDR3 DNA follows: TGTGCCTGGAGTGGGTGGAAGAGGGGGAATTCACCCCTCCACTTT. As protein: CAWSGWKRGNSPLHF. The chain joins TRBV30 to TRBJ1-6; weak D call: TRBD1 (6 bases). Per the germline V gene, CDR1 is GTSNPN and CDR2 is SVGIG (reference sequence). The CDR3 covers 15 residues. V dropped 1 base and J dropped 7 bases, with 14 bases sitting between them.